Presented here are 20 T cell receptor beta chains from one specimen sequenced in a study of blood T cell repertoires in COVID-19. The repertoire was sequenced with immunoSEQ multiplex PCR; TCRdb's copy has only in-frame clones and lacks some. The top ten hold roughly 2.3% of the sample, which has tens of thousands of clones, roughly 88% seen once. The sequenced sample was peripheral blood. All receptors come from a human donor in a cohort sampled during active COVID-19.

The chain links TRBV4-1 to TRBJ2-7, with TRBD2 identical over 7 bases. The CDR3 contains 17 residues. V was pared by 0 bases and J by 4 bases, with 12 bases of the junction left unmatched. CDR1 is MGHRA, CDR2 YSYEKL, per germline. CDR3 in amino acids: CASSQEATGLAVYEQYF. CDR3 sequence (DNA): TGCGCCAGCAGCCAAGAGGCAACGGGGCTAGCGGTTTACGAGCAGTACTTC.

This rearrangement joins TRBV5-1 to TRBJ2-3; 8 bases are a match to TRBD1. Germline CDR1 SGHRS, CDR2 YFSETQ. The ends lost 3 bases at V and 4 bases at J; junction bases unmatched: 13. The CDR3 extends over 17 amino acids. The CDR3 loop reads CASSSGQGARLADTQYF. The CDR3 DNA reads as TGCGCCAGCAGCTCAGGCCAGGGGGCACGTCTCGCAGATACGCAGTATTTT.

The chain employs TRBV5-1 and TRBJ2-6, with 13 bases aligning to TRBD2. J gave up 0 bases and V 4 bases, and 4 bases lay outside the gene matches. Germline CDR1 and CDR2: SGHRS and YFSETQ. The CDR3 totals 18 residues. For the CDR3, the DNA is TGCGCCAGCAGCGGGGGACTAGCGGGACCCTCTGGGGCCAACGTCCTGACTTTC. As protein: CASSGGLAGPSGANVLTF. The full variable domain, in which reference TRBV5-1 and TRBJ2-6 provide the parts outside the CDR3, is KAGVTQTPRYLIKTRGQQVTLSCSPISGHRSVSWYQQTPGQGLQFLFEYFSETQRNKGNFPGRFSGRQFSNSRSEMNVSTLELGDSALYLCASSGGLAGPSGANVLTFGAGSRLTVL.

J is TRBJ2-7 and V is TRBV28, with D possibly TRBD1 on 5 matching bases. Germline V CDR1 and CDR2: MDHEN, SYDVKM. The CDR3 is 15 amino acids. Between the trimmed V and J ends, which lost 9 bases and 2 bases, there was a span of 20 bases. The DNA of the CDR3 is TGTGCCAGTACCCCCTGGGGCAGGGAAACCTACGAGCAGTACTTC. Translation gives CASTPWGRETYEQYF.

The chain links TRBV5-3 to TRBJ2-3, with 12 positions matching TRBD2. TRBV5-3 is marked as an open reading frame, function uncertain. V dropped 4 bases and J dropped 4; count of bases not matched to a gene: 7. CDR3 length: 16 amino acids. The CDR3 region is CARSAPTSGGADTQYF. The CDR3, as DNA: TGTGCCAGAAGCGCACCGACTAGCGGGGGTGCAGATACGCAGTATTTT.

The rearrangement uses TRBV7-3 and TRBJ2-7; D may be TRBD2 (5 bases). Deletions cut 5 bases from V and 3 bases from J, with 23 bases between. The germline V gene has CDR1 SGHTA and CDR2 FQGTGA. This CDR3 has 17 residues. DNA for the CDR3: TGTGCCAGCAGCCCGGCGGGTGGGTCAGGTGGGATCTACGAGCAGTACTTC. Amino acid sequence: CASSPAGGSGGIYEQYF. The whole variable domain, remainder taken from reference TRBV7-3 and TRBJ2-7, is GAGVSQTPSNKVTEKGKYVELRCDPISGHTALYWYRQSLGQGPEFLIYFQGTGAADDSGLPNDRFFAVRPEGSVSTLKIQRTERGDSAVYLCASSPAGGSGGIYEQYFGPGTRLTVT.

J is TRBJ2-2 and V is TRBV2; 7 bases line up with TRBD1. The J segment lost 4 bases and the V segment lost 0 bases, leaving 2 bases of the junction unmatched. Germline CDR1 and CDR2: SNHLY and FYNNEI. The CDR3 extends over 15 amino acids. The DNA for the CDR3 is TGTGCCAGCAGTGAAGCGCGACAGGGCACCGGGGAGCTGTTTTTT. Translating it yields CASSEARQGTGELFF.

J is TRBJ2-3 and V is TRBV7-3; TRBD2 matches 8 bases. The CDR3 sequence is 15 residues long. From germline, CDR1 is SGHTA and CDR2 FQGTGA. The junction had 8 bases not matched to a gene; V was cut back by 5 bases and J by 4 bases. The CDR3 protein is CASSPGGGLPDTQYF. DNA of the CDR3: TGTGCCAGCAGCCCCGGGGGGGGGCTGCCAGATACGCAGTATTTT.

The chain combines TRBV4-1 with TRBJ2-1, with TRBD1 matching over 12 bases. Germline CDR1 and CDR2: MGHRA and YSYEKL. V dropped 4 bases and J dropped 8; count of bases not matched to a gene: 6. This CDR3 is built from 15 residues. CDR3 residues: CASSPGDRGHDEQFF. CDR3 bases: TGCGCCAGCAGCCCCGGGGACAGGGGGCACGATGAGCAGTTCTTC.

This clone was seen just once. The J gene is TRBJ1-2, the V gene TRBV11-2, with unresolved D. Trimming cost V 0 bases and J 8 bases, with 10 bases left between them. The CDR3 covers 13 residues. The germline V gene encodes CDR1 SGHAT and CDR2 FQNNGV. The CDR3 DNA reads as TGTGCCAGCAGCTTAGACGGACTTCACGGCTACACCTTC. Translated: CASSLDGLHGYTF.

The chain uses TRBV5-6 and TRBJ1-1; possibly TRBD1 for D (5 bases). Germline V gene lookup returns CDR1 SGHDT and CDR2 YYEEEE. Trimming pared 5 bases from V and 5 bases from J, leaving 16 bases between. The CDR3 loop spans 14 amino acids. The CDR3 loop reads CASRRDSLGTEAFF. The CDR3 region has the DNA TGTGCCAGCAGACGGGACTCCCTAGGGACTGAAGCTTTCTTT.

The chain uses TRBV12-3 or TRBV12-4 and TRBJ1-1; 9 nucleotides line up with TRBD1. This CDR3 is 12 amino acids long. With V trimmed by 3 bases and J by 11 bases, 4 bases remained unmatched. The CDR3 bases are TGTGCCAGCAGTTTCCGTGACAGGGGGGCTTTCTTT. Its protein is CASSFRDRGAFF.

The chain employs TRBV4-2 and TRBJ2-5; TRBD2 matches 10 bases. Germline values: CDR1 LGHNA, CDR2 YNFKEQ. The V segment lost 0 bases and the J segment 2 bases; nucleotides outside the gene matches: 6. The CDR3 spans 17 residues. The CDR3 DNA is TGTGCCAGCAGCCAAGATTCTAGCGGGGGCTCACAAGAGACCCAGTACTTC. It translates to CASSQDSSGGSQETQYF.

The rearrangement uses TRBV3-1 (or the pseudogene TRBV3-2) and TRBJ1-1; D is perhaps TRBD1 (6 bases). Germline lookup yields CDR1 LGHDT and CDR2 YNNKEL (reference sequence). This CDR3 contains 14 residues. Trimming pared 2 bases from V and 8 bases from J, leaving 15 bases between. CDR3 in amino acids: CASSQTGRGAEAFF. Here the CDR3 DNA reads TGTGCCAGCAGCCAAACCGGCCGGGGGGCAGAAGCTTTCTTT.

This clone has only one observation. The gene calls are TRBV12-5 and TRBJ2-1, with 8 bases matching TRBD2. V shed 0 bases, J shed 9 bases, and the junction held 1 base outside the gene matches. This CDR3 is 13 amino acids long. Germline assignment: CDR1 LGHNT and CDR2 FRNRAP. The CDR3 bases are TGTGCTAGTGGTTTGGTTGCGGGGGGTGAGCAGTTCTTC. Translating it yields CASGLVAGGEQFF. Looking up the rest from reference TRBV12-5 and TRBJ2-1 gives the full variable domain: DARVTQTPRHKVTEMGQEVTMRCQPILGHNTVFWYRQTMMQGLELLAYFRNRAPLDDSGMPKDRFSAEMPDATLATLKIQPSEPRDSAVYFCASGLVAGGEQFFGPGTRLTVL.

DNA of the CDR3: TGTGCCAGCAGCTTAGGACTAGCTGAGGCGGATACGCAGTATTTT. As protein: CASSLGLAEADTQYF. The genes are TRBV7-8 and TRBJ2-3; 7 bases line up with TRBD2. The germline CDR1 and CDR2 sequences are SGHVS and FQNEAQ. This CDR3 has 15 amino acids. The V segment lost 1 base and the J segment 6 bases; nucleotides outside the gene matches: 7.

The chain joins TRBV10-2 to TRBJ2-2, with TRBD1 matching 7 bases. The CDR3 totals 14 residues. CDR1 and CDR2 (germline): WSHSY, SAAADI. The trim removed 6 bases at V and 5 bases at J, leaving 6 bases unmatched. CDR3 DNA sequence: TGCGCCAGCAGAATACAGGGGTGGACCGGGGAGCTGTTTTTT. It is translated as CASRIQGWTGELFF.

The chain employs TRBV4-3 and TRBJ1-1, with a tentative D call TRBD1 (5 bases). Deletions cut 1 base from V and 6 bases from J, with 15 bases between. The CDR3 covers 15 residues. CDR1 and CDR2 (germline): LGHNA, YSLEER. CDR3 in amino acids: CASSQGGQGNPEAFF. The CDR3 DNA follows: TGCGCCAGCAGCCAAGGTGGGCAGGGCAATCCTGAAGCTTTCTTT.

CDR3 nucleotide sequence: TGCGCCAGCAGCGGAAGGGACAGGGGATTAGGCGGGATAAGCACAGATACGCAGTATTTT. It codes for CASSGRDRGLGGISTDTQYF. The gene calls are TRBV5-1 and TRBJ2-3, with 10 bases identical to TRBD1. CDR1 is SGHRS, CDR2 YFSETQ, per germline. The J segment lost 0 bases and the V segment lost 4 bases, leaving 17 bases of the junction unmatched. This CDR3 region has 20 residues.

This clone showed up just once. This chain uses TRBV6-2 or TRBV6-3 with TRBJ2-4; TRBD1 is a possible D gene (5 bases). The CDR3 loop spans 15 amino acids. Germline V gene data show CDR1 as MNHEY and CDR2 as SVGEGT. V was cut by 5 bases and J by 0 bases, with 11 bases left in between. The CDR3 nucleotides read TGTGCCAGCAGTGGACACCAACTAGCCAAAAACATTCAGTACTTC. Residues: CASSGHQLAKNIQYF.